Presented here are 31 T cell receptor beta chains from one specimen sequenced in a study of cytomegalovirus exposure and HLA in healthy donors. Amplification used 60 Vbeta primers and 13 Jbeta primers. TCRdb's copy holds only in-frame clones and misses some; the assay was immunoSEQ multiplex PCR. The top ten clones hold over 1% of a sample with roughly 130,000 clones, 73% of them seen once. The sample taken for sequencing was PBMCs. These receptors all come from a woman between 40 and 50 years old in good health and CMV-seronegative.

V gene TRBV7-8 combines with J gene TRBJ1-3; tentatively, D is TRBD1 (5 bases). Germline assignment: CDR1 SGHVS and CDR2 FQNEAQ. Trimming pared 1 base from V and 4 bases from J, leaving 11 bases between. The CDR3 runs to 15 residues. The CDR3 bases are TGTGCCAGCAGCTTAGTGGGGGGTGGCGGAAACACCATATATTTT. Amino acid sequence: CASSLVGGGGNTIYF. Filled out from reference TRBV7-8 and TRBJ1-3, the complete variable domain reads GAGVSQSPRYKVAKRGQDVALRCDPISGHVSLFWYQQALGQGPEFLTYFQNEAQLDKSGLPSDRFFAERPEGSVSTLKIQRTQQEDSAVYLCASSLVGGGGNTIYFGEGSWLTVV.

V usage is TRBV5-4 and J usage is TRBJ1-2, with no clear D. The CDR3 covers 14 residues. V lost 4 bases to trimming and J lost 4 bases, with 14 bases between them. Looked up from germline, CDR1 is SGHNT and CDR2 is YYREEE (reference sequence). Written as DNA, the CDR3 is TGTGCCAGCAGCGCGGGAGACAAACCCTATGGCTACACCTTC. This codes for CASSAGDKPYGYTF.

CDR3 residues: CASSLMTGDGYTF. Written as DNA, the CDR3 is TGTGCCAGCAGTTTGATGACAGGGGATGGCTACACCTTC. The chain recombines TRBV28 with TRBJ1-2; TRBD1 aligns across 8 bases. CDR3 length: 13 amino acids. The J segment lost 6 bases and the V segment lost 3 bases, leaving 3 bases of the junction unmatched. Germline loops: CDR1 MDHEN, CDR2 SYDVKM.

The chain is built from TRBV7-2 and TRBJ1-4, with 8 nucleotides matching TRBD1. With V trimmed by 5 bases and J by 5 bases, 7 bases remained unmatched. The CDR3 totals 15 residues. In germline, CDR1 is SGHTA, CDR2 FQGNSA. CDR3 DNA: TGTGCCAGCAGCGCCTTAACAGGGGGAAATGAAAAACTGTTTTTT. It specifies CASSALTGGNEKLFF.

V usage is TRBV14 and J usage is TRBJ2-7; 8 positions match TRBD1. The trim removed 7 bases at V and 6 bases at J, leaving 8 bases unmatched. This CDR3 contains 13 residues. CDR1 is SGHDN, CDR2 FVKESK, per germline. The CDR3 here is CASKQQGALEQYF. DNA of the CDR3: TGTGCCAGCAAACAGCAGGGGGCCCTCGAGCAGTACTTC. Full variable domain (missing parts from reference TRBV14 and TRBJ2-7): EAGVTQFPSHSVIEKGQTVTLRCDPISGHDNLYWYRRVMGKEIKFLLHFVKESKQDESGMPNNRFLAERTGGTYSTLKVQPAELEDSGVYFCASKQQGALEQYFGPGTRLTVT.

The gene calls are TRBV7-6 and TRBJ2-1, with 14 nucleotides matching TRBD2. The V gene's germline CDR1 is SGHVS and CDR2 FNYEAQ. This CDR3 has 15 amino acids. V shed 6 bases and J 6 bases; nucleotides not matched to a gene: 4. CDR3 bases: TGTGCCAGCAGTAAGACTAGCGGGGGGGCCAATGAGCAGTTCTTC. Its protein is CASSKTSGGANEQFF.

This clone occurred once. The chain employs TRBV25-1 and TRBJ2-7; unclear D gene. CDR1 is MGHDK and CDR2 is SYGVNS in the germline V gene. The V end was cut by 4 bases, the J end by 2 bases, with 12 bases between. The CDR3 contains 14 residues. This CDR3 reads CASSGFFTAYEQYF. The CDR3 region has the DNA TGTGCCAGCAGTGGCTTCTTTACAGCCTACGAGCAGTACTTC.

V is TRBV10-3 and J is TRBJ1-6, with D maybe TRBD1 (6 bases). CDR1 ENHRY and CDR2 SYGVKD come from the germline V gene. There are 15 residues in the CDR3. V lost 6 bases to trimming and J lost 8 bases, with 17 bases between them. The CDR3 region is CAISEWGTQDSPLHF. The DNA for the CDR3 is TGTGCCATCAGCGAATGGGGGACACAGGATTCACCCCTCCACTTT.

V is TRBV7-9 and J is TRBJ2-1; 9 bases are a match to TRBD1. Germline CDR1 reads SEHNR; CDR2 reads FQNEAQ (reference sequence). The V gene end was trimmed by 5 bases and the J gene end by 5 bases; junction bases not matched to a gene: 10. CDR3 size: 16 residues. CDR3 bases: TGTGCCAGCAGCCCCAGGATGGGACAGGGCAACAATGAGCAGTTCTTC. It specifies CASSPRMGQGNNEQFF.

V usage is TRBV6-6 and J usage is TRBJ1-5, with TRBD1 as a possible D gene (5 bases). This CDR3 has 13 amino acids. Germline assignment: CDR1 MNHNY and CDR2 SVGAGI (reference sequence). Deletions cut 6 bases from V and 3 bases from J, with 9 bases between. The DNA of the CDR3 is TGTGCCAGCAGCTCAGGGTACAATCAGCCCCAGCATTTT. As protein: CASSSGYNQPQHF.

In this sample, this clone turned up a few times. This rearrangement joins TRBV4-2 to TRBJ2-3; tentative D call: TRBD2 (6 bases). The CDR3 consists of 18 residues. The germline V gene has CDR1 LGHNA and CDR2 YNFKEQ. Trimming stripped 5 bases from V and 2 bases from J, with 23 bases between. The CDR3 sequence: CASSRGLQLYTYTDTQYF. CDR3 DNA sequence: TGTGCCAGCAGCAGGGGACTGCAACTTTACACCTACACAGATACGCAGTATTTT.

This clone has a single count. The rearrangement links TRBV18 to TRBJ1-5; maybe TRBD1 (5 bases). Germline lookup yields CDR1 KGHSH and CDR2 LQKENI. The V end was cut by 4 bases, the J end by 2 bases, with 9 bases between. The CDR3 has 14 residues. CDR3 residues: CASSQGMRNQPQHF. The CDR3 bases are TGTGCCAGCTCACAGGGGATGCGCAATCAGCCCCAGCATTTT. The full variable domain, with the rest looked up from reference TRBV18 and TRBJ1-5, is NAGVMQNPRHLVRRRGQEARLRCSPMKGHSHVYWYRQLPEEGLKFMVYLQKENIIDESGMPKERFSAEFPKEGPSILRIQQVVRGDSAAYFCASSQGMRNQPQHFGDGTRLSIL.

CDR3 DNA sequence: TGCGCCAGCAGCCGGAACCTTCAGGCGTCGGCAGATAATGAAAAACTGTTTTTT. Translated, it gives CASSRNLQASADNEKLFF. V usage is TRBV4-1 and J usage is TRBJ1-4; D is undetermined. Germline lookup yields CDR1 MGHRA and CDR2 YSYEKL. V was clipped by 4 bases and J by 4 bases, with 22 bases between them. The CDR3 consists of 18 residues.

This clone was observed a few times. Here the CDR3 DNA reads TGTGCCAGCAGTGAGAGTCGAAGAAGCCATGAAAAACTGTTTTTT. Translated: CASSESRRSHEKLFF. The chain couples TRBV6-1 to TRBJ1-4; no reliable D call. The CDR3 covers 15 residues. The germline V and J ends were trimmed by 3 bases and 6 bases, with 14 bases remaining between them. Germline loops: CDR1 MNHNS, CDR2 SASEGT.

The genes are TRBV15 and TRBJ2-4, with 12 bases identical to TRBD2. There are 20 residues in the CDR3. Germline CDR1 LNHNV, CDR2 YYDKDF (reference sequence). Trimming took 6 bases from V and 3 from J; bases not matched to a gene: 18. For the CDR3, the DNA is TGTGCCACCAGAGGTGTACCGGGACTAGCGGGCGGGCTGGGCAAAAACATTCAGTACTTC. Protein product: CATRGVPGLAGGLGKNIQYF.

This chain links TRBV14 with TRBJ1-6; a weak D match, TRBD1 (5 bases). V was cut by 5 bases and J by 10 bases, with 12 bases left in between. The CDR3 is made up of 13 amino acids. Germline-derived CDR1 and CDR2 are SGHDN and FVKESK. CDR3 loop: CASSWRRVSPLHF. CDR3 sequence (DNA): TGTGCCAGCAGCTGGCGCAGGGTCTCACCCCTCCACTTT.

The gene calls are TRBV5-4 and TRBJ1-2, with D possibly matching TRBD1 (6 bases). Germline CDR1 and CDR2: SGHNT and YYREEE (reference sequence). Trimming removed 5 bases at V and 4 bases at J, with 18 bases between. CDR3 length: 15 residues. CDR3: CASSNRQETFYGYTF. CDR3 coding DNA: TGTGCCAGCAGTAATAGACAGGAGACTTTCTATGGCTACACCTTC.

The sample holds a few counts of this clone. V is TRBV5-1 and J is TRBJ1-1, with D unresolved. CDR1 and CDR2 (germline): SGHRS, YFSETQ. This CDR3 has 14 amino acids. V dropped 2 bases and J dropped 1 base, with 9 bases sitting between them. CDR3 sequence (DNA): TGCGCCAGCAGCTTAGAATCCAGGAACACTGAAGCTTTCTTT. Protein sequence: CASSLESRNTEAFF.

The chain couples TRBV5-1 to TRBJ2-1; 11 bases are shared with TRBD2. The CDR3 is 17 amino acids. The germline CDR1 and CDR2 sequences are SGHRS and YFSETQ. Trimming cost V 1 base and J 3 bases; bases outside gene matches: 6. This chain's CDR3 is CASSLFLAGGGYNEQFF. DNA of the CDR3: TGCGCCAGCAGCTTGTTCCTAGCGGGGGGAGGCTACAATGAGCAGTTCTTC.

V and J are TRBV7-8 and TRBJ2-3, with D possibly matching TRBD2 (5 bases). Per the germline V gene, CDR1 is SGHVS and CDR2 is FQNEAQ. CDR3 size: 14 residues. V lost 9 bases, J lost 1 base, and 14 bases lay in between. The CDR3 is CASRMGSGTDTQYF. CDR3 nucleotide sequence: TGTGCCAGTCGGATGGGGAGCGGCACAGATACGCAGTATTTT.

V gene TRBV6-1 combines with J gene TRBJ1-5, with TRBD1 matching over 8 bases. V was clipped by 4 bases and J by 6 bases; unmatched bases: 11. CDR3 length equals 16 residues. Germline lookup yields CDR1 MNHNS and CDR2 SASEGT. CDR3 protein: CASSVLPGQGGQPQHF. As DNA, the CDR3 is TGTGCCAGCAGTGTACTACCTGGACAGGGAGGTCAGCCCCAGCATTTT.

CDR3 DNA sequence: TGCGCCAGCAGCTTGCGACAGGGGTTGGATGAGCAGTTCTTC. Protein product: CASSLRQGLDEQFF. The chain is built from TRBV5-1 and TRBJ2-1, with TRBD1 identical over 8 bases. This CDR3 spans 14 amino acids. CDR1 is SGHRS, CDR2 YFSETQ, per germline. V lost 1 base to trimming and J lost 8 bases; unmatched junction nucleotides: 5. Using reference TRBV5-1 and TRBJ2-1 for the parts outside the CDR3, the full variable domain is KAGVTQTPRYLIKTRGQQVTLSCSPISGHRSVSWYQQTPGQGLQFLFEYFSETQRNKGNFPGRFSGRQFSNSRSEMNVSTLELGDSALYLCASSLRQGLDEQFFGPGTRLTVL.

The chain carries TRBV14 and TRBJ2-7, with 8 nucleotides matching TRBD1. The CDR3 covers 14 residues. From germline, CDR1 is SGHDN and CDR2 FVKESK. With 3 bases clipped from V and 2 bases from J, the junction kept 3 bases outside the gene matches. The CDR3 DNA reads as TGTGCCAGCAGCCAGCGGACAGGGACCTACGAGCAGTACTTC. Encoded protein: CASSQRTGTYEQYF.

Only one count was recorded for this clone. V usage is TRBV5-1 and J usage is TRBJ1-1; 7 nucleotides agree with TRBD1. CDR3 length equals 14 residues. The ends lost 4 bases at V and 2 bases at J; junction bases unmatched: 5. Looked up from germline, CDR1 is SGHRS and CDR2 is YFSETQ. Here the CDR3 DNA reads TGCGCCAGCAGCGGACAGGCGCAAAACACTGAAGCTTTCTTT. Its translation is CASSGQAQNTEAFF.

The chain combines TRBV9 with TRBJ2-3, with a possible D match to TRBD1 (6 bases). Germline V CDR1 and CDR2: SGDLS, YYNGEE. Trimming took 5 bases from V and 1 from J, leaving 8 bases between them. CDR3 length: 13 amino acids. The CDR3 bases are TGTGCCAGCAGTCGGACAGGCACAGATACGCAGTATTTT. Its protein is CASSRTGTDTQYF. Complete variable domain (other parts from reference TRBV9 and TRBJ2-3): DSGVTQTPKHLITATGQRVTLRCSPRSGDLSVYWYQQSLDQGLQFLIQYYNGEERAKGNILERFSAQQFPDLHSELNLSSLELGDSALYFCASSRTGTDTQYFGPGTRLTVL.

This chain links TRBV25-1 with TRBJ2-1; 14 bases align to TRBD2. V gave up 1 base and J gave up 9 bases; unmatched junction bases: 5. The CDR3 contains 16 residues. The germline gives CDR1 MGHDK, CDR2 SYGVNS. In DNA form, the CDR3 reads TGTGCCAGCAGTGAATCTCGACTAGCGGGGGGGTTTGAGCAGTTCTTC. Translated, it gives CASSESRLAGGFEQFF.

The V call is TRBV5-6, the J call TRBJ1-1; a possible D gene is TRBD1 (5 bases). V was cut by 4 bases and J by 1 base, with 17 bases left in between. From germline, CDR1 is SGHDT and CDR2 YYEEEE. The CDR3 is 16 residues long. The CDR3 sequence is CASSLGQWGGNTEAFF. The CDR3 DNA is TGTGCCAGCAGCCTTGGCCAGTGGGGGGGGAACACTGAAGCTTTCTTT.

Notes on this clone: Compared with germline, one end of the junction differs, possibly owing to a read error. The chain links TRBV10-1 to TRBJ1-2, with D perhaps TRBD1 (6 bases). The germline V gene encodes CDR1 WNHNN and CDR2 SYGVQD (reference sequence). The CDR3 has 10 residues. CDR3 DNA: TGCGCCAGTAACTACGGGACACCCCTCTTC. Protein product: CASNYGTPLF.

This chain links TRBV29-1 with TRBJ1-2; D gene ambiguous. CDR1 and CDR2 from the germline V gene are SQVTM and ANQGSEA. This CDR3 contains 14 residues. Trimming pared 7 bases from V and 6 bases from J, leaving 21 bases between. DNA of the CDR3: TGCAGCGCCCCGCTCGGATTAAGCCAGGATGGCTACACCTTC. Translated, it gives CSAPLGLSQDGYTF.

V gene TRBV4-1 combines with J gene TRBJ2-7, with 13 positions matching TRBD2. V shed 1 base and J 2 bases; nucleotides not matched to a gene: 11. The CDR3 runs 19 residues. Germline V gives CDR1 MGHRA, CDR2 YSYEKL. The CDR3 nucleotides are TGCGCCAGCAGCCAAGCTGAAGTATCACTAGCGGGGGGGGCCTACGAGCAGTACTTC. Residues: CASSQAEVSLAGGAYEQYF.

This rearrangement joins TRBV6-5 to TRBJ2-2, with D tentatively TRBD2 (6 bases). This CDR3 has 15 amino acids. Trimming left V 0 bases short and J 5 bases short, with 10 bases between. Germline lookup yields CDR1 MNHEY and CDR2 SVGAGI. The CDR3 nucleotides read TGTGCCAGCAGTTACTCTCGCGGGGATACCGGGGAGCTGTTTTTT. It is translated as CASSYSRGDTGELFF.